This T cell receptor beta chain was sequenced for a study of beta chain features in type 1 diabetes. Study-wide points: Within each of all four CD4+ subsets, Type 1 diabetes patients had TCRB CDR3s that were moderately but significantly shorter.

The whole isolated RNA underwent reverse transcription, so sequencing captured expressed TCRB transcripts. Assay used: immunoSEQ multiplex PCR; TCRdb lists only in-frame clones, some missing. The sample holds approximately 270,000 clones; 13% to 15% are singletons and the top ten take about 0.016%. Germline V gives CDR1 MNHEY, CDR2 SMNVEV (reference sequence). V lost 6 bases to trimming and J lost 0 bases, with 14 bases between them. The CDR3 covers 15 residues. This clone turned up a few times. Its antigen is as yet unknown. This rearrangement joins TRBV27 to TRBJ1-1; no reliable D call. Sequencing used naive CD4+ T cells from blood. The sequence was obtained from a man younger than 45 with type 1 diabetes. CDR3 coding DNA: TGTGCCAGCAGAAATCGACTTACCTTGAACACTGAAGCTTTCTTT. Its translation: CASRNRLTLNTEAFF.